A selection of T cell receptor beta chains follows, all from one sample in a study of blood T cell repertoires in COVID-19. Sequenced by immunoSEQ multiplex PCR; TCRdb stores in-frame clones only, minus some. The data show 130,000 or so clones, approximately 88% seen once. Sequencing input: peripheral blood. The source is a man aged 50 to 60 with acute or convalescent COVID-19. Each CDR3 is given with its conserved first and last residue. D genes are given only for firm matches. Clone size is not always given. Where it is, it says once, few, many or a class for expanded clones.

d_gene	v_gene	abundance	j_gene	CDR3nt	CDR3aa
-	TRBV6-5	-	TRBJ1-2	TGTGCCACCGGGGGGGCTATTGGGTATGGCTACACCTTC	CATGGAIGYGYTF
TRBD2	TRBV2	-	TRBJ2-7	TGTGCCAGCATGGGTCTAGCGGGAGTTTACGAGCAGTACTTC	CASMGLAGVYEQYF
TRBD1	TRBV28	few	TRBJ2-3	TGTGCCAGCAGTTTTCATCCCGGGACAGCGACGAGGGACAAGCGACGAGGGACCTATTATACGCAGTATTTT	CASSFHPGTATRDKRRGTYYTQYF
-	TRBV11-3	-	TRBJ2-3	TGTGCCAGCAGTCCAGCGGGTACTAGCACAGATACGCAGTATTTT	CASSPAGTSTDTQYF
-	TRBV10-3	-	TRBJ1-2	TGTGCCATCAGTGATCTTGACATCAACTATGGCTACACCTTC	CAISDLDINYGYTF
TRBD2	TRBV5-1	-	TRBJ2-1	TGCGCCAGCAGCTTGGATGGTAGCGGGCGGTACAATGAGCAGTTCTTC	CASSLDGSGRYNEQFF
TRBD2	TRBV18	-	TRBJ2-7	TGTGCCAGCTCTCCACGGAGCGGGGGGTACCGGTACGAGCAGTACTTC	CASSPRSGGYRYEQYF
TRBD1	TRBV5-1	-	TRBJ1-2	TGCGCCAGCAGCTTCCGGGACAGGGGGGCCGAGAGGAACTATGGCTACACCTTC	CASSFRDRGAERNYGYTF
TRBD1	TRBV3-1/TRBV3-2	once	TRBJ1-2	TGTGCCAGCAGCCGACAGGGGACTAACTATGGCTACACCTTC	CASSRQGTNYGYTF
-	TRBV6-6	-	TRBJ1-2	TGTGCCAGCAGTCAAACAGGGTATGGCTACACCTTC	CASSQTGYGYTF
-	TRBV4-1	-	TRBJ1-5	TGCGCCAGCAGCCAAGGACAGGACAATCAGCCCCAGCATTTT	CASSQGQDNQPQHF
-	TRBV28	-	TRBJ2-6	TGTGCCAGCAGGGGCACAGGGTACCCTGGGGCCAACGTCCTGACTTTC	CASRGTGYPGANVLTF
-	TRBV27	-	TRBJ1-5	TGTGCCAGCAGCTCTCTCTCCAATCTGGAGTACGGCAATCAGCCCCAGCATTTT	CASSSLSNLEYGNQPQHF
TRBD1	TRBV7-7	-	TRBJ2-2	TGTGCTAGCAGCTCCTCGGTACTGGACAGGGCCGGGGAGCTGTTTTTT	CASSSSVLDRAGELFF
-	TRBV2	-	TRBJ1-2	TGTGCCAGCAGTGAGCGGGAAGGGATTCACACCTTC	CASSEREGIHTF
-	TRBV10-3	-	TRBJ1-2	TGTGCCATCAGTGAGGCGACGCCGGGTGGAGGTGGCTACACCTTC	CAISEATPGGGGYTF
-	TRBV11-2	-	TRBJ1-3	TGTGCCAGCAGCCATCTTCAGGGAGGCGGAAACACCATATATTTT	CASSHLQGGGNTIYF
-	TRBV5-1	-	TRBJ2-7	TGCGCCAGCAGCTCGGGACTTTCCTACGAGCAGTACTTC	CASSSGLSYEQYF
-	TRBV5-4	-	TRBJ2-5	TGTGCCAGCAGCTTGGGTCGGGAAGAGACCCAGTACTTC	CASSLGREETQYF
-	TRBV5-1	-	TRBJ2-7	TGCGCCAGCAGCCCGGAGCGCTACAGGGATCCCTACGAGCAGTACTTC	CASSPERYRDPYEQYF
-	TRBV7-9	few	TRBJ1-2	TGTGCCAGCAGCTTAGGCAGGTTTGATGGCTACACCTTC	CASSLGRFDGYTF
-	TRBV6-5	once	TRBJ2-2	TGTGCCAGCAGGTCCCCATCAGACACCGGGGAGCTGTTTTTT	CASRSPSDTGELFF
TRBD2	TRBV11-2	-	TRBJ2-5	TGTGCCAGCAGCTCGGGGGGAAAAGAGACCCAGTACTTC	CASSSGGKETQYF
TRBD1	TRBV5-1	-	TRBJ1-2	TGCGCCAGCAGCACGAGACAGGGGATGGGATATGGCTACACCTTC	CASSTRQGMGYGYTF
TRBD1	TRBV28	once	TRBJ2-5	TGTGCCAGCAGTTTATCTCCAGGGACAGCCAAAGGGACCCAGTACTTC	CASSLSPGTAKGTQYF
-	TRBV19	-	TRBJ2-2	TGTGCCAGTACCCGACTAGATCGAGGCACCGGGGAGCTGTTTTTT	CASTRLDRGTGELFF
-	TRBV6-5	-	TRBJ1-1	TGTGCCAGCAGGAGGACTCAGGCGCCGGGAGCTTTCTTT	CASRRTQAPGAFF
TRBD1	TRBV2	once	TRBJ1-6	TGTGCCAGCAGTGCCGGGACAGGGAATTCACCCCTCCACTTT	CASSAGTGNSPLHF
TRBD1	TRBV6-5	-	TRBJ1-2	TGTGCCAGCACCTACGCCCTGACAGGGTTCTATGGCTACACCTTC	CASTYALTGFYGYTF
-	TRBV7-2	once	TRBJ1-3	TGTGCCAGCAGCTCGAGCCCAGGGGTCACCATATATTTT	CASSSSPGVTIYF
TRBD1	TRBV30	few	TRBJ1-1	TGTGCCTGCCAACGATCAGGGGGGACTGAAGCTTTCTTT	CACQRSGGTEAFF
-	TRBV28	-	TRBJ2-1	TGTGCCAGCGGGCTAATAGGAATTTACAATGAGCAGTTCTTC	CASGLIGIYNEQFF
-	TRBV19	-	TRBJ1-5	TGTGCCAGTAGTATAAGTGCACAGAGTTATCAGCCCCAGCATTTT	CASSISAQSYQPQHF